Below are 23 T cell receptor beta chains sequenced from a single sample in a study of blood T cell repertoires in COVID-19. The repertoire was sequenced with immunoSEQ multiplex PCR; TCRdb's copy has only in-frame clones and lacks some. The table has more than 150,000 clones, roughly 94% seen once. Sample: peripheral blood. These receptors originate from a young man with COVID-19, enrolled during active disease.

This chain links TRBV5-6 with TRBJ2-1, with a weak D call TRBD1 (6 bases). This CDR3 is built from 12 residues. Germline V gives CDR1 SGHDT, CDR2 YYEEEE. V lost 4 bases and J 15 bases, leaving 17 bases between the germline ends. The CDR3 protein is CASSPGHGVSFF. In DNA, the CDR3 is TGTGCCAGCAGCCCGGGACACGGCGTTTCGTTCTTC.

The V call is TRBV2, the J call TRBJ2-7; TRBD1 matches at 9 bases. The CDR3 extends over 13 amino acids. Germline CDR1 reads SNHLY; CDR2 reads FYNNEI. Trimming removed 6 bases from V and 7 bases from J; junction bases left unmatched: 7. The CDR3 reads CASSRDREEEQYF. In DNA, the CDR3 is TGTGCCAGCAGCCGGGACAGGGAAGAGGAGCAGTACTTC.

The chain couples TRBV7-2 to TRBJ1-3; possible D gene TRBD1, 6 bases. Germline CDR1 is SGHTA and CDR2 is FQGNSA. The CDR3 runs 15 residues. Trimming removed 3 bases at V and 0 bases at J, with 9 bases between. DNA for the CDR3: TGTGCCAGCAGCTTTCAACAGGGCTCTGGAAACACCATATATTTT. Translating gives CASSFQQGSGNTIYF.

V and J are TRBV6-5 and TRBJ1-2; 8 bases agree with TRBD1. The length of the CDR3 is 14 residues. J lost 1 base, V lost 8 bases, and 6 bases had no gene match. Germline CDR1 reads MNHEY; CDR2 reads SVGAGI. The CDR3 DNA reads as TGTGCCAGCCGAAAGACAGGGGTTAACTATGGCTACACCTTC. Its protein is CASRKTGVNYGYTF.

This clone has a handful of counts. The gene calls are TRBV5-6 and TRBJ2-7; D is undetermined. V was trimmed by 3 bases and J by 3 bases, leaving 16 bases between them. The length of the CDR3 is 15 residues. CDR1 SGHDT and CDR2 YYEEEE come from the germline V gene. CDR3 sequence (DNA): TGTGCCAGCAGCTCGTTGACTGAACTGAACTACGAGCAGTACTTC. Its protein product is CASSSLTELNYEQYF.

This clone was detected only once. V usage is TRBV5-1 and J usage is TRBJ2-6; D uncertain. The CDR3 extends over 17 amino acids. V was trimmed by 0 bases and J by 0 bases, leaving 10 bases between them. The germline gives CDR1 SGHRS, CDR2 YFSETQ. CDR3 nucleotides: TGCGCCAGCAGCTTGGACAGCCTCCACTCTGGGGCCAACGTCCTGACTTTC. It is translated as CASSLDSLHSGANVLTF.

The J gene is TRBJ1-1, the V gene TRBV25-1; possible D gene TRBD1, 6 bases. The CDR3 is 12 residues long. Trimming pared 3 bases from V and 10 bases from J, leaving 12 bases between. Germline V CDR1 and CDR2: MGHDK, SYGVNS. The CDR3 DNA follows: TGTGCCAGCAGTGACGGGGGGGCGCCAGCTTTCTTT. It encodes CASSDGGAPAFF.

CDR3 residues: CASSTGTEYEQYF. The CDR3 DNA follows: TGTGCCAGCAGCACTGGGACAGAATACGAGCAGTACTTC. The chain uses TRBV5-6 and TRBJ2-7; 7 bases fit TRBD1. This CDR3 spans 13 amino acids. J lost 4 bases, V lost 4 bases, and 5 bases had no gene match. CDR1 is SGHDT, CDR2 YYEEEE, per germline.

The CDR3 DNA reads as TGTGCCAGCAGGGACTCGGGAGGGGTTGGCTACACCTTC. Translated: CASRDSGGVGYTF. This chain links TRBV25-1 with TRBJ1-2; TRBD1 might be the D (5 bases). Looked up from germline, CDR1 is MGHDK and CDR2 is SYGVNS. The CDR3 sequence is 13 residues long. V was clipped by 6 bases and J by 7 bases, with 15 bases between them.

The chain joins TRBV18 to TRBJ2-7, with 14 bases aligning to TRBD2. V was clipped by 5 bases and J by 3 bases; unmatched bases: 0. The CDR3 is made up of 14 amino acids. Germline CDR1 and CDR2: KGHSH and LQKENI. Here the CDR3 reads CASSGLAGGYEQYF. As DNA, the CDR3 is TGTGCCAGCTCAGGACTAGCGGGGGGCTACGAGCAGTACTTC.

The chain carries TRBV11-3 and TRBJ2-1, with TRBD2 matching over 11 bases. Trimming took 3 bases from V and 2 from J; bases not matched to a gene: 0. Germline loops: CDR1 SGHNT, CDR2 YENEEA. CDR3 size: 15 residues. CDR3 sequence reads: CASSLTSGAYNEQFF. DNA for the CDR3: TGTGCCAGCAGCTTGACTAGCGGGGCCTACAATGAGCAGTTCTTC.

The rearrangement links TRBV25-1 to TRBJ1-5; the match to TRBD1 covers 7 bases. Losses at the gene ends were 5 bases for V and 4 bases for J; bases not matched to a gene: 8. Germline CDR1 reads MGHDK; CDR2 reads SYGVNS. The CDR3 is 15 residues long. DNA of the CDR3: TGTGCCAGCAGTCGTGGGACAGATCTTAATCAGCCCCAGCATTTT. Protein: CASSRGTDLNQPQHF.

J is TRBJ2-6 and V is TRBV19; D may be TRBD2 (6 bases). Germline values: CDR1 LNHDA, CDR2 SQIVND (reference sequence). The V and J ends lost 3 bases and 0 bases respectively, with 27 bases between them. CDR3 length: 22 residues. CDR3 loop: CASSISPRESRDLTSGANVLTF. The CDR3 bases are TGTGCCAGTAGTATCAGTCCCCGGGAGTCCAGGGACTTGACCTCTGGGGCCAACGTCCTGACTTTC.

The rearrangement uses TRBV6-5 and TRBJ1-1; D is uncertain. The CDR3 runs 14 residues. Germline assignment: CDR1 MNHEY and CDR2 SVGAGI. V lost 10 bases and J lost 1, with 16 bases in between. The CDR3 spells CATRLLAPNTEAFF. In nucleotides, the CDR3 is TGTGCCACCCGACTTCTGGCGCCGAACACTGAAGCTTTCTTT.

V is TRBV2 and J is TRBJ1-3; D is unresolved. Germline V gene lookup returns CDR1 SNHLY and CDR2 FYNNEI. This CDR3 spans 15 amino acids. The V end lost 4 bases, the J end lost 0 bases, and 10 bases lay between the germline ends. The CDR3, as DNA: TGTGCCAGCAGTGTAGCACAAATCTCTGGAAACACCATATATTTT. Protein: CASSVAQISGNTIYF.

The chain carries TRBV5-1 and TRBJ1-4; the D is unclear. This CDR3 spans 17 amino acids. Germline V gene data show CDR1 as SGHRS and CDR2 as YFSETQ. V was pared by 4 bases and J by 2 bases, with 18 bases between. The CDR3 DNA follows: TGCGCCAGCAGCCAGAGACGCTTCGGGTCGACTAATGAAAAACTGTTTTTT. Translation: CASSQRRFGSTNEKLFF.

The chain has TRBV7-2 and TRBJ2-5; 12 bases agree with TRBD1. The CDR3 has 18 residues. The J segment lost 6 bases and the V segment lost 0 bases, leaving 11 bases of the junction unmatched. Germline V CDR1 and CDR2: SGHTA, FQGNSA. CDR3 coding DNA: TGTGCCAGCAGCTTAGCGCCGTCTGGGACAGGGGGCCCGAAGACCCAGTACTTC. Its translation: CASSLAPSGTGGPKTQYF.

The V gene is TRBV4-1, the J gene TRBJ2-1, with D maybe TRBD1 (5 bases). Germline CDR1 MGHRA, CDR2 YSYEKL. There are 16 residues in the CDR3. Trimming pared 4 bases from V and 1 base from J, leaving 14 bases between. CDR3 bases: TGCGCCAGCAGCCCGTACCAGGGTGAATCCTACAATGAGCAGTTCTTC. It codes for CASSPYQGESYNEQFF.

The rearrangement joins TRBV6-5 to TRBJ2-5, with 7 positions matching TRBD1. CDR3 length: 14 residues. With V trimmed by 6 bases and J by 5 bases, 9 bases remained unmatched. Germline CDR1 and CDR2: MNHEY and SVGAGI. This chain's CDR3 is CASRQGRGIETQYF. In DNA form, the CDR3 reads TGTGCCAGCAGACAGGGGAGAGGGATTGAGACCCAGTACTTC.

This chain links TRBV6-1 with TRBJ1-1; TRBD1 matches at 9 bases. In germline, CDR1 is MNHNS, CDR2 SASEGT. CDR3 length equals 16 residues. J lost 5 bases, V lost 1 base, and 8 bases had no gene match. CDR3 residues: CASSEGTGVVRTEAFF. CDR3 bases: TGTGCCAGCAGTGAAGGGACAGGGGTAGTGAGAACTGAAGCTTTCTTT.

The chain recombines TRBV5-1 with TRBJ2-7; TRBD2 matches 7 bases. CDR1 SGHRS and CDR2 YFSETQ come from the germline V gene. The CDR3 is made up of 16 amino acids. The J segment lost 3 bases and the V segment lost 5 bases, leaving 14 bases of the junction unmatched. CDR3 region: CASSSGGRSHVYEQYF. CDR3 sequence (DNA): TGCGCCAGCAGTTCGGGGGGTCGGAGCCACGTCTACGAGCAGTACTTC.

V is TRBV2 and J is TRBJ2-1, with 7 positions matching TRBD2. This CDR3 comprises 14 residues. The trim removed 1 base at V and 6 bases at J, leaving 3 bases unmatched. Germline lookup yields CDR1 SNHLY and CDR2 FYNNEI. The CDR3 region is CASSEGRGGNEQFF. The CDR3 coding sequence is TGTGCCAGCAGTGAAGGGCGCGGGGGCAATGAGCAGTTCTTC.

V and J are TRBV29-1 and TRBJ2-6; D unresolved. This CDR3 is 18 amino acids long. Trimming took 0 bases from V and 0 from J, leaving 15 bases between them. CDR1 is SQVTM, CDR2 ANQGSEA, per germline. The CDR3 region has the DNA TGCAGCGTTGAAGATCGGCCGTACGGGTCCTCTGGGGCCAACGTCCTGACTTTC. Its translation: CSVEDRPYGSSGANVLTF.